These 9 T cell receptor beta chains were all obtained from the same sample, sequenced in a study of quantifying T cell responses using KT2 cells. Study background: TCR alpha and beta constant-region primers primed reverse transcription of RNA.

An oligo carrying a UMI was ligated to the cDNA 3' end. The first PCR ran approximately 4 cycles with an equimolar RC1.1 and RC1.2 beta primer mix. TCRdb re-called the UMI-ligation and nested PCR reads through MiXCR, storing one row per CDR3 protein. The data hold about 50,000 distinct CDR3 sequences, with under 14% observed a single time. Sequencing input: PBMCs spiked with cells of the T cell clone KT2. Source of these receptors: a human donor.

This clonotype was recorded many times. The gene calls are TRBV29-1 and TRBJ1-1; D ambiguous. Trimming cost V 4 bases and J 0 bases, with 12 bases left between them. Germline V lookup: CDR1 SQVTM, CDR2 ANQGSEA. The CDR3 totals 14 residues. This chain's CDR3 is CSVVSPAMNTEAFF. In DNA, the CDR3 is TGCAGCGTTGTCTCCCCAGCCATGAACACTGAAGCTTTCTTT.

This sequence joins TRBV2 and TRBJ1-5, with 9 bases identical to TRBD1. The germline V gene has CDR1 SNHLY and CDR2 FYNNEI. J lost 7 bases, V lost 7 bases, and 8 bases had no gene match. This CDR3 has 14 amino acids. The CDR3: CASILDRGGQPQHF. The CDR3 DNA reads TGTGCCAGCATTCTGGACAGGGGTGGCCAGCCCCAGCATTTT.

The J gene is TRBJ1-3, the V gene TRBV7-2; a possible D gene is TRBD1 (6 bases). The V end was cut by 2 bases, the J end by 7 bases, with 15 bases between. The CDR3 is made up of 15 amino acids. Germline V gives CDR1 SGHTA, CDR2 FQGNSA. Here the CDR3 reads CASSLPGRGSNTIYF. CDR3 in DNA: TGTGCCAGCAGCTTACCCGGCAGGGGTAGTAACACCATATATTTT. Variable domain in full (rest from reference TRBV7-2 and TRBJ1-3): GAGVSQSPSNKVTEKGKDVELRCDPISGHTALYWYRQSLGQGLEFLIYFQGNSAPDKSGLPSDRFSAERTGGSVSTLTIQRTQQEDSAVYLCASSLPGRGSNTIYFGEGSWLTVV.

This clonotype was detected a few times. The chain carries TRBV2 and TRBJ2-6, with D perhaps TRBD1 (6 bases). The CDR3 is 14 residues long. The germline V gene encodes CDR1 SNHLY and CDR2 FYNNEI. V was shortened by 8 bases and J by 0 bases, with 8 bases between the two germline ends. The CDR3 here is CASGQFSGANVLTF. DNA for the CDR3: TGTGCCAGCGGACAGTTCTCTGGGGCCAACGTCCTGACTTTC.

This clonotype was picked up a small number of times. This chain uses TRBV2 with TRBJ1-5; D gene uncertain. Germline CDR1 reads SNHLY; CDR2 reads FYNNEI. V shed 3 bases and J shed 0 bases, with 6 bases lying between them. The CDR3 is 14 amino acids. CDR3 nucleotide sequence: TGTGCCAGCAGTGACAGCCATAGCAATCAGCCCCAGCATTTT. It codes for CASSDSHSNQPQHF.

The V and J genes are TRBV24-1 and TRBJ2-1; D might be TRBD1 (5 bases). V was trimmed by 5 bases and J by 7 bases, leaving 8 bases between them. This CDR3 has 12 amino acids. Germline lookup yields CDR1 KGHDR and CDR2 SFDVKD. Here the CDR3 reads CATSAPGNEQFF. In nucleotides, the CDR3 is TGTGCCACCAGTGCCCCAGGGAATGAGCAGTTCTTC.

In this sample, this clonotype turned up a few times. This sequence joins TRBV7-8 and TRBJ1-4; TRBD1 matches at 9 bases. With V trimmed by 3 bases and J by 6 bases, 5 bases remained unmatched. The CDR3 covers 15 residues. Per the germline V gene, CDR1 is SGHVS and CDR2 is FQNEAQ. CDR3 bases: TGTGCCAGCAGCTTTTTTGGGACAGGGTATGAAAAACTGTTTTTT. Translated: CASSFFGTGYEKLFF.

This clonotype was counted a few times. This chain joins TRBV5-1 and TRBJ2-5, with a possible D match to TRBD1 (5 bases). Per the germline V gene, CDR1 is SGHRS and CDR2 is YFSETQ. Trimming pared 2 bases from V and 3 bases from J, leaving 11 bases between. CDR3 length: 14 amino acids. The CDR3 DNA reads as TGCGCCAGCAGCTTCTTTCCAGGGAAAGAGACCCAGTACTTC. Translating it yields CASSFFPGKETQYF.

The V and J genes are TRBV29-1 and TRBJ2-7; D gene unclear. V lost 1 base and J 2 bases, leaving 15 bases between the germline ends. The CDR3 is 15 residues long. CDR1 and CDR2 (germline): SQVTM, ANQGSEA. This CDR3 reads CSVEAAGQITYEQYF. CDR3 sequence (DNA): TGCAGCGTTGAAGCCGCCGGGCAGATAACCTACGAGCAGTACTTC.